The rows below give T cell receptor beta chains drawn from one sample of a study of naive and memory T cell subsets. One entry per CDR3 protein results from TCRdb running MiXCR on the UMI-ligation and nested PCR reads. The data contain 98,000 or so distinct CDR3 sequences, about 11% of them singletons. Sequencing input: naive CD4+ T cells from blood. These receptor sequences come from a human donor in good health. Each CDR3 is given with its conserved first and last residue. The D gene is left open where the match is weak. The size entry is marked missing in some rows and otherwise reads once, few, many or a size class.

abundance	v_gene	d_gene	j_gene	CDR3aa	CDR3nt
NA	TRBV5-5	NA	TRBJ1-5	CASSLVGTTHQPQHF	TGTGCCAGCAGCTTGGTCGGGACAACTCATCAGCCCCAGCATTTT
many	TRBV12-3/TRBV12-4	NA	TRBJ2-7	CASSLTHLGSYEQYF	TGTGCCAGCAGCCTGACACATCTCGGGTCCTACGAGCAGTACTTC
many	TRBV20-1	NA	TRBJ2-7	CSASAPGLSYEQYF	TGCAGTGCTAGTGCCCCAGGGTTATCCTACGAGCAGTACTTC
NA	TRBV13	NA	TRBJ1-4	CASTNIASSLGHSNEKLFF	TGTGCCAGCACCAACATTGCCAGCAGCTTGGGACACTCTAATGAAAAACTGTTTTTT
few	TRBV19	NA	TRBJ1-1	CASRSQTTFGGAFF	TGTGCCAGTAGAAGCCAGACGACTTTTGGGGGAGCTTTCTTT
many	TRBV6-2/TRBV6-3	TRBD1	TRBJ1-1	CASRPQGAGGTEAFF	TGTGCCAGCAGGCCACAGGGGGCTGGTGGCACTGAAGCTTTCTTT
few	TRBV4-3	NA	TRBJ2-7	CASSRGRDFSYEQYF	TGCGCCAGCAGCCGCGGCCGGGACTTTTCCTACGAGCAGTACTTC
NA	TRBV7-2	TRBD2	TRBJ2-2	CASSLQVGLRDTGELFF	TGTGCCAGCAGCTTACAAGTGGGACTAAGAGACACCGGGGAGCTGTTTTTT
few	TRBV4-3	NA	TRBJ1-2	CASSQDPGVSFGYTF	TGCGCCAGCAGCCAAGATCCAGGAGTTAGTTTTGGCTACACCTTC
NA	TRBV19	TRBD1	TRBJ1-5	CASNGQGHNQPQHF	TGTGCCAGTAACGGACAGGGCCACAATCAGCCCCAGCATTTT
many	TRBV7-2	NA	TRBJ2-5	CASSLGALKETQYF	TGTGCCAGCAGCTTAGGAGCCTTGAAAGAGACCCAGTACTTC
few	TRBV6-2/TRBV6-3	NA	TRBJ2-4	CASSSGGQKKNIQYF	TGTGCCAGCAGTTCCGGAGGACAAAAGAAAAACATTCAGTACTTC
NA	TRBV6-6	TRBD2	TRBJ2-5	CASSRNPGGETQYF	TGTGCCAGCAGCCGGAACCCGGGGGGAGAGACCCAGTACTTC
NA	TRBV12-3/TRBV12-4	NA	TRBJ2-5	CASSLEQGPGTQYF	TGTGCCAGCAGTTTAGAACAGGGCCCGGGGACCCAGTACTTC
NA	TRBV7-9	NA	TRBJ2-7	CASSSRGDEQYF	TGTGCCAGCAGCTCTAGAGGTGACGAGCAGTACTTC
few	TRBV7-2	TRBD1	TRBJ1-1	CASSLARQGSEAFF	TGTGCCAGCAGCTTAGCGCGACAGGGGAGTGAAGCTTTCTTT
NA	TRBV10-3	NA	TRBJ1-6	CAIKDRDNSPLHF	TGTGCCATCAAGGACAGAGACAATTCACCCCTCCACTTT
few	TRBV12-3/TRBV12-4	TRBD1	TRBJ1-2	CASSLAGQGSGYTF	TGTGCCAGCAGTTTAGCAGGACAGGGGTCCGGCTACACCTTC
NA	TRBV12-3/TRBV12-4	NA	TRBJ1-5	CASSLVGAQPQHF	TGTGCCAGCAGTTTGGTCGGGGCTCAGCCCCAGCATTTT
NA	TRBV5-4	NA	TRBJ2-7	CASSLVATEQYF	TGTGCCAGCAGCTTGGTTGCTACCGAGCAGTACTTC
few	TRBV7-2	NA	TRBJ1-2	CASSLDSGGHGYTF	TGTGCCAGCAGCTTAGACTCCGGGGGGCATGGCTACACCTTC
NA	TRBV12-3/TRBV12-4	NA	TRBJ1-1	CASRGDVRNTEAFF	TGTGCCAGCAGGGGAGACGTGCGGAACACTGAAGCTTTCTTT
many	TRBV18	NA	TRBJ2-7	CASSRDQIYEQYF	TGTGCCAGCTCGCGGGACCAGATCTACGAGCAGTACTTC
NA	TRBV28	NA	TRBJ1-1	CASKGGYEAFF	TGTGCCAGCAAGGGGGGTTATGAAGCTTTCTTT
few	TRBV6-6	NA	TRBJ1-5	CASSSYTGSNQPQHF	TGTGCCAGCAGTTCATATACAGGGAGCAATCAGCCCCAGCATTTT
NA	TRBV12-3/TRBV12-4	NA	TRBJ1-6	CASSLWGANSPLHF	TGTGCCAGCAGTTTATGGGGGGCAAATTCACCCCTCCACTTT
NA	TRBV6-2/TRBV6-3	NA	TRBJ1-5	CASTTAGQPQHF	TGTGCCAGCACGACGGCGGGTCAGCCCCAGCATTTT
few	TRBV7-9	NA	TRBJ1-6	CASAGTQGANSPLHF	TGTGCCAGCGCTGGGACCCAAGGGGCTAATTCACCCCTCCACTTT
NA	TRBV7-2	NA	TRBJ2-7	CASSRGGGLYEQYF	TGTGCCAGCAGCCGGGGTGGGGGGCTGTACGAGCAGTACTTC
NA	TRBV14	NA	TRBJ2-5	CASGASGAETQYF	TGTGCCAGCGGAGCCTCAGGGGCAGAGACCCAGTACTTC
NA	TRBV20-1	NA	TRBJ2-3	CSAREIYSTGVNTQYF	TGCAGTGCTAGAGAGATCTATAGTACGGGCGTTAATACGCAGTATTTT
many	TRBV7-9	NA	TRBJ2-5	CASSGRAQETQYF	TGTGCCAGCAGCGGGCGGGCCCAAGAGACCCAGTACTTC
few	TRBV20-1	TRBD1	TRBJ1-6	CSAETGTGVSPLHF	TGCAGTGCGGAAACCGGGACAGGGGTTTCACCCCTCCACTTT
many	TRBV20-1	TRBD1	TRBJ1-2	CSLDRGSVGYTF	TGCAGTTTGGACAGGGGGTCCGTCGGCTACACCTTC
few	TRBV20-1	NA	TRBJ1-2	CSARDPGQRNDYGYTF	TGCAGTGCTAGAGACCCCGGACAGAGGAATGACTATGGCTACACCTTC
NA	TRBV11-3	TRBD2	TRBJ2-1	CASSSGLGNRDEQFF	TGTGCCAGCAGCTCCGGACTAGGTAATCGCGATGAGCAGTTCTTC
few	TRBV7-9	NA	TRBJ1-1	CASSPRGRFSAEAFF	TGTGCCAGCAGCCCACGGGGCAGGTTTTCCGCTGAAGCTTTCTTT
few	TRBV4-2	NA	TRBJ2-3	CASSQEGGFATQYF	TGTGCCAGCAGCCAGGAAGGCGGGTTTGCTACGCAGTATTTT
NA	TRBV14	NA	TRBJ1-6	CASSQVGQNSPLHF	TGTGCCAGCAGCCAAGTTGGCCAGAATTCACCCCTCCACTTT
NA	TRBV11-3	TRBD1	TRBJ1-1	CASSLEDREGGEAFF	TGTGCCAGCAGCTTAGAGGACAGGGAGGGGGGAGAAGCTTTCTTT
few	TRBV20-1	NA	TRBJ2-7	CSAEIPSSSYEQYF	TGCAGTGCTGAAATACCAAGTAGCTCCTACGAGCAGTACTTC
NA	TRBV7-3	NA	TRBJ2-1	CASSFTSVSNEQFF	TGTGCCAGCAGCTTCACTAGTGTTTCCAATGAGCAGTTCTTC
many	TRBV7-2	TRBD1	TRBJ1-1	CASSNGRGTEAFF	TGTGCCAGCAGCAACGGCAGGGGGACTGAAGCTTTCTTT
few	TRBV20-1	NA	TRBJ1-5	CSATTRNQPQHF	TGCAGTGCCACGACAAGAAATCAGCCCCAGCATTTT
NA	TRBV12-3/TRBV12-4	NA	TRBJ2-3	CASSLDKSRHTDTQYF	TGTGCCAGCAGTTTGGACAAATCCCGACACACAGATACGCAGTATTTT
few	TRBV30	NA	TRBJ1-3	CAWSVARRNTIYF	TGTGCCTGGAGTGTGGCCAGGAGAAACACCATATATTTT
few	TRBV6-1	NA	TRBJ1-2	CASSGLGGYTF	TGTGCCAGCAGTGGCCTCGGTGGCTACACCTTC
NA	TRBV5-1	NA	TRBJ2-7	CANSLVGRAAGEQYF	TGCGCCAACAGCTTGGTGGGCCGCGCGGCGGGAGAGCAGTACTTC
NA	TRBV5-6	TRBD1	TRBJ1-2	CASSYLRDSLSNYGYTF	TGTGCCAGCAGCTACCTCCGGGACAGCCTTTCTAACTATGGCTACACCTTC
few	TRBV19	NA	TRBJ1-4	CASSKIDATNEKLFF	TGTGCCAGTAGTAAAATAGATGCAACTAATGAAAAACTGTTTTTT
few	TRBV6-2/TRBV6-3	TRBD1	TRBJ1-4	CASSPHRAQGEEEKLFF	TGTGCCAGCAGTCCTCACCGGGCCCAGGGGGAGGAGGAAAAACTGTTTTTT
few	TRBV6-2/TRBV6-3	TRBD2	TRBJ2-3	CASSYTGTSNWADTQYF	TGTGCCAGCAGTTACACCGGGACTAGTAATTGGGCAGATACGCAGTATTTT
few	TRBV12-3/TRBV12-4	TRBD2	TRBJ2-3	CASSSGLESTDTQYF	TGTGCCAGCAGTAGTGGACTAGAAAGCACAGATACGCAGTATTTT